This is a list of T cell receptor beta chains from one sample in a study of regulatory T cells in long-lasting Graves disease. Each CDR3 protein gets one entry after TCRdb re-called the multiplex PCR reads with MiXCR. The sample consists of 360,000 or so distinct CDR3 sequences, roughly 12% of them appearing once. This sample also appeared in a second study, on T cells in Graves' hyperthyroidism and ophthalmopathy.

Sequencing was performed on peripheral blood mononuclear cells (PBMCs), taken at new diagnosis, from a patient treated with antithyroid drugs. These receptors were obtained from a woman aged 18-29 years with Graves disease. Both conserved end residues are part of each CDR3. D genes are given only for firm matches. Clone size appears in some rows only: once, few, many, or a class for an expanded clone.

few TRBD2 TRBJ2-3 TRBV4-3 TGCGCCAGCAGCCAAGATCAGCGGGGAGATGATACGCAGTATTTT CASSQDQRGDDTQYF
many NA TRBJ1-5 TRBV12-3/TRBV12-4 TGTGCCAGCAGTTTAATCCTTACACGGCCCCAGCATTTT CASSLILTRPQHF
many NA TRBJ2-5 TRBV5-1 TGCGCCAGCAAGACGGGAGCGAGGGAGACCCAGTACTTC CASKTGARETQYF
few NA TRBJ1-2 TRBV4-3 TGCGCCAGCAGCCAAGATGAATCATCTAACTATGGCTACACCTTC CASSQDESSNYGYTF
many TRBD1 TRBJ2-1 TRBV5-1 TGCGCCAGCAGCTCAACGGACAGGGGCTACAATGAGCAGTTCTTC CASSSTDRGYNEQFF
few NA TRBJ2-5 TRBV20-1 TGCAGTGCTAGAGCTCTCAGGAGGGAAAACGGGGAGACCCAGTACTTC CSARALRRENGETQYF
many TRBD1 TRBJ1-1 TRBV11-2 TGTGCCAGCAGCTCGGTCTGGACAGGGACGTACCGGAACACTGAAGCTTTCTTT CASSSVWTGTYRNTEAFF
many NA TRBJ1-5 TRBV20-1 TGCAGTGCTGACGATGGGGCGCGTGAGCAGCCCCAGCATTTT CSADDGAREQPQHF
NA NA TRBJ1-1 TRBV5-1 TGCGCCAGCTGTAACTTAAACAGGGCAGGGTTAACTGAAGCTTTCTTT CASCNLNRAGLTEAFF
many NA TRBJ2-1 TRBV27 TGTGCCAGCAGTTGGATTGGGGTCAAGCAGTTCTTC CASSWIGVKQFF
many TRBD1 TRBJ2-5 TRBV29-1 TGCAGCGCCGAGGGGGCGGGCCAAGAGACCCAGTACTTC CSAEGAGQETQYF
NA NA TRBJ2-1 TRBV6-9 TGTGCCAGCAGTTCTGACAGGTATGATGAGCAGTTCTTC CASSSDRYDEQFF
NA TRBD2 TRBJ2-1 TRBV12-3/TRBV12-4 TGTGCCAGCAGTCTAAGTGCTGGGACTAGACGAAACAATGAGCAGTTCTTC CASSLSAGTRRNNEQFF
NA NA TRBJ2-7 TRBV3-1 TGTGCCAGCAGCCAAGAGTGGTTGGGTGACTACGAGCAGTACTTC CASSQEWLGDYEQYF